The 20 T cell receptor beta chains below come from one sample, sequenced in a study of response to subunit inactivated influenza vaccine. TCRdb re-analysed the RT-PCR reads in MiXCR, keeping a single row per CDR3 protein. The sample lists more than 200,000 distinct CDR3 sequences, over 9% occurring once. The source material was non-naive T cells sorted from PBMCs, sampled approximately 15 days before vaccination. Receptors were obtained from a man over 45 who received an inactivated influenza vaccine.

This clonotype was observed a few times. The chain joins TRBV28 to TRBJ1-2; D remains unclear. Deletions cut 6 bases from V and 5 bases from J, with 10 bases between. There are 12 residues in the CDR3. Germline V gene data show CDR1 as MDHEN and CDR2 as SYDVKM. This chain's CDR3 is CASRVTEYGYTF. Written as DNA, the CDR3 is TGTGCCAGCAGAGTGACGGAGTATGGCTACACCTTC.

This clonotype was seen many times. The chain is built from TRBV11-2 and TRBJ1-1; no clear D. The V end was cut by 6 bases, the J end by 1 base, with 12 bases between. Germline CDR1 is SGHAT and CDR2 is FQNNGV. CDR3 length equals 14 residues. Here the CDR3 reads CASSKMGQNTEAFF. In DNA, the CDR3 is TGTGCCAGCAGTAAAATGGGCCAGAACACTGAAGCTTTCTTT.

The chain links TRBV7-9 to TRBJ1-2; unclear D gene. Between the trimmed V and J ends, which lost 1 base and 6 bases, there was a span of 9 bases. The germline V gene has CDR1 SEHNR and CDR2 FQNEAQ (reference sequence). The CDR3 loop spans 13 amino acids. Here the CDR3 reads CASSLEPPDGYTF. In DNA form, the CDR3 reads TGTGCCAGCAGCTTAGAGCCTCCGGATGGCTACACCTTC.

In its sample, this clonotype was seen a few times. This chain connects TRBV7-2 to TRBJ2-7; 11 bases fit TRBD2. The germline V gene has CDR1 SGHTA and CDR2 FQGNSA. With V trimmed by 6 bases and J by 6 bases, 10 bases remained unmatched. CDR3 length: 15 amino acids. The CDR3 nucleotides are TGTGCCAGCAGTCCCGCGCCTAGCGGGAGGATCGAGCAGTACTTC. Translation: CASSPAPSGRIEQYF.

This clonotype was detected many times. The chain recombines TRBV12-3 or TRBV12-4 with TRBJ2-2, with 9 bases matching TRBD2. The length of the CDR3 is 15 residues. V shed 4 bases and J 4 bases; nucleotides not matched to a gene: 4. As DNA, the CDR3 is TGTGCCAGCAGTTCTCTAGCGGGGTTCACCGGGGAGCTGTTTTTT. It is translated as CASSSLAGFTGELFF.

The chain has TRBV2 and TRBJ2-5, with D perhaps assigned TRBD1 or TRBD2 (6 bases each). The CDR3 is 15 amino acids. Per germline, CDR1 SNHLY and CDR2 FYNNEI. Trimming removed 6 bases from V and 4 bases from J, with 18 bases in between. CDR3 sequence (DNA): TGTGCCAGCAGGGTGTCGGGGGCTAAGGGAGAGACCCAGTACTTC. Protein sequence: CASRVSGAKGETQYF.

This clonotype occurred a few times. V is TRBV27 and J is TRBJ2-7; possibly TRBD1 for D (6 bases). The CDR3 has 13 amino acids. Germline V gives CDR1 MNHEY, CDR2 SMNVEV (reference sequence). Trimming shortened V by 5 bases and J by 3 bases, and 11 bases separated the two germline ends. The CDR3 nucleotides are TGTGCCAGCAGTCGGGACACCTACTACGAGCAGTACTTC. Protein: CASSRDTYYEQYF.

The CDR3 nucleotides read TGCAGTGGCCCGCGAGGGAAGCTGGGAGAGAAAGGCAGGGGCTACACCTTC. Its protein is CSGPRGKLGEKGRGYTF. V is TRBV20-1 and J is TRBJ1-2; D uncertain. The V end lost 7 bases, the J end lost 8 bases, and 32 bases lay between the germline ends. This CDR3 has 17 amino acids. CDR1 is DFQATT, CDR2 SNEGSKA, per germline (reference sequence).

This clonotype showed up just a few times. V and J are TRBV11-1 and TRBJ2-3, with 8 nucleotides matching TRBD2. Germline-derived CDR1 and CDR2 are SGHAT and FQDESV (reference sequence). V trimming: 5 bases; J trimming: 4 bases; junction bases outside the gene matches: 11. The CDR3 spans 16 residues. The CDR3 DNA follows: TGTGCCAGCAGCGCTCGCGGGGGGTCGTACTCAGATACGCAGTATTTT. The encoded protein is CASSARGGSYSDTQYF.

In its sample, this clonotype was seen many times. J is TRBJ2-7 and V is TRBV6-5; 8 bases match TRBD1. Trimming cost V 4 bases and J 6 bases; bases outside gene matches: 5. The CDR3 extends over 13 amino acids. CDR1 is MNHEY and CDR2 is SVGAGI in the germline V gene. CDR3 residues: CASSFDRGSEQYF. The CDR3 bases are TGTGCCAGCAGTTTCGACAGGGGCTCCGAGCAGTACTTC.

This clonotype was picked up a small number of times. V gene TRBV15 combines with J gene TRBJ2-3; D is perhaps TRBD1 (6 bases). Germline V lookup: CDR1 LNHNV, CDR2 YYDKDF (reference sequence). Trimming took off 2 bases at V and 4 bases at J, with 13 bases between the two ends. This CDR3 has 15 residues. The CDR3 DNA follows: TGTGCCACCAGCAGAACCAGGGGTATGGCAGATACGCAGTATTTT. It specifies CATSRTRGMADTQYF.

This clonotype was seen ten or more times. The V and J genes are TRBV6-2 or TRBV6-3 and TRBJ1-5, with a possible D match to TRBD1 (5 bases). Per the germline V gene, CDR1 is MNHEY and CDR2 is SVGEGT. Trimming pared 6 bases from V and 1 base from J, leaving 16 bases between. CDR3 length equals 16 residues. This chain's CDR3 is CASSLGLLRSNQPQHF. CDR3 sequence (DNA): TGTGCCAGCAGCCTGGGACTTTTACGGAGCAATCAGCCCCAGCATTTT.

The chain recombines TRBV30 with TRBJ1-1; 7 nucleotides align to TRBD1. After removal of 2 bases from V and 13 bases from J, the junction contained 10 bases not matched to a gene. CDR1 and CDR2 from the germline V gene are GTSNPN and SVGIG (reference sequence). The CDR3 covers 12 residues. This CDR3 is CAWSHRGPTVFF. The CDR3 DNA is TGTGCCTGGAGTCACAGGGGACCCACGGTTTTCTTT.

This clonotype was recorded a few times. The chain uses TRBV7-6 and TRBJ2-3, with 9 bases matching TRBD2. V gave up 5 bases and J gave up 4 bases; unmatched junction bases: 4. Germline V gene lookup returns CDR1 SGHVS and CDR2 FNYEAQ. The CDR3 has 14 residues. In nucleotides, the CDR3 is TGTGCCAGCAGCCTGGCTAGCGGGGCAGATACGCAGTATTTT. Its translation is CASSLASGADTQYF.

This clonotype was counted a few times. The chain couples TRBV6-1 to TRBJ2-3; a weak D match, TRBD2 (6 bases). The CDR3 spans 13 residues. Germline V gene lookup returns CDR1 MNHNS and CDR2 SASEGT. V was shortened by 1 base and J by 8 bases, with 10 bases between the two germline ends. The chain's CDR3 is CASSEGTRGTQYF. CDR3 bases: TGTGCCAGCAGTGAAGGGACGCGGGGTACGCAGTATTTT.

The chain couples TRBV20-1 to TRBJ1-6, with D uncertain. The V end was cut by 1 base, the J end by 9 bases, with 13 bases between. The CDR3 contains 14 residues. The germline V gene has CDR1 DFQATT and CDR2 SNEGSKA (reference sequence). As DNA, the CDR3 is TGCAGTGCTAGAGGGTCCGGCGATAGTTCACCCCTCCACTTT. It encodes CSARGSGDSSPLHF.

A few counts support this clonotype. The CDR3 reads CASSLSLSGRGDTQYF. CDR3 bases: TGTGCCAGCAGTTTAAGTCTAAGCGGGCGAGGAGATACGCAGTATTTT. The rearrangement links TRBV28 to TRBJ2-3, with D tentatively TRBD2 (6 bases). The V gene lost 2 bases and the J gene lost 5 bases, with 17 bases spanning the gap. Germline values: CDR1 MDHEN, CDR2 SYDVKM. This CDR3 is 16 amino acids long. Combining the CDR3 with reference TRBV28 and TRBJ2-3 gives the whole variable domain DVKVTQSSRYLVKRTGEKVFLECVQDMDHENMFWYRQDPGLGLRLIYFSYDVKMKEKGDIPEGYSVSREKKERFSLILESASTNQTSMYLCASSLSLSGRGDTQYFGPGTRLTVL.

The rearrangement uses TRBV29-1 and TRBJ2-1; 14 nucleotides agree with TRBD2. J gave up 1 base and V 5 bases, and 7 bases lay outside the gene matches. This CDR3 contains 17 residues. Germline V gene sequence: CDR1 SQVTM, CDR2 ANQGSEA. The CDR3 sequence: CSVRGTSGGWSYNEQFF. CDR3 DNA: TGCAGCGTTCGAGGGACTAGCGGGGGTTGGTCCTACAATGAGCAGTTCTTC.

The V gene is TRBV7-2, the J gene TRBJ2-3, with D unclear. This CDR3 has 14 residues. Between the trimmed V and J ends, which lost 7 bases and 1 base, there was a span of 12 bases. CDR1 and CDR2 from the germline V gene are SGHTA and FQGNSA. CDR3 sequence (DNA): TGTGCCAGCACCCGGGCCCCTGGCACAGATACGCAGTATTTT. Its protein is CASTRAPGTDTQYF.

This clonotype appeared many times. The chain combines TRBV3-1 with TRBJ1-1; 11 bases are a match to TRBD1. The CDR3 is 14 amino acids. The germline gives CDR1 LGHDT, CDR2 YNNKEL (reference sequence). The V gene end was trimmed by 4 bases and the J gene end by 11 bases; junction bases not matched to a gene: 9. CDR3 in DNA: TGTGCCAGCAGCCTCGGACAGGGGGCGTTAGGGGCTTTCTTT. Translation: CASSLGQGALGAFF. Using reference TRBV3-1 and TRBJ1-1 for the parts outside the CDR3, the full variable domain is DTAVSQTPKYLVTQMGNDKSIKCEQNLGHDTMYWYKQDSKKFLKIMFSYNNKELIINETVPNRFSPKSPDKAHLNLHINSLELGDSAVYFCASSLGQGALGAFFGQGTRLTVV.